These 30 T cell receptor beta chains share one sample of origin, sequenced in a study of blood T cell repertoires in COVID-19. Libraries were prepared by immunoSEQ multiplex PCR; TCRdb keeps only in-frame clonotypes and omits some of them. Of 390,000 or so clones in the sample, 83% are singletons; the top ten hold over 4.5%. The sequenced material came from PBMCs or T cells enriched from blood (not recorded which). The source is a woman between 50 and 59 years old who had recovered from COVID-19.

This rearrangement joins TRBV7-2 to TRBJ2-1; perhaps TRBD2 as D (5 bases). Germline lookup yields CDR1 SGHTA and CDR2 FQGNSA. Trimming removed 0 bases from V and 9 bases from J, with 12 bases in between. The CDR3 loop spans 14 amino acids. CDR3 nucleotide sequence: TGTGCCAGCAGCTTAGCGAATAGCGTCAGTGAGCAGTTCTTC. Translating gives CASSLANSVSEQFF. Full variable domain (rest looked up from reference TRBV7-2 and TRBJ2-1): GAGVSQSPSNKVTEKGKDVELRCDPISGHTALYWYRQSLGQGLEFLIYFQGNSAPDKSGLPSDRFSAERTGGSVSTLTIQRTQQEDSAVYLCASSLANSVSEQFFGPGTRLTVL.

This clone came up once. The chain combines TRBV7-2 with TRBJ2-7; weak D call: TRBD1 (5 bases). Per the germline V gene, CDR1 is SGHTA and CDR2 is FQGNSA. The V end lost 2 bases, the J end lost 0 bases, and 8 bases lay between the germline ends. The CDR3 has 14 amino acids. In nucleotides, the CDR3 is TGTGCCAGCAGCTTAAGACAGTCCTCCTACGAGCAGTACTTC. Protein sequence: CASSLRQSSYEQYF. The full variable domain, completed using reference TRBV7-2 and TRBJ2-7, is GAGVSQSPSNKVTEKGKDVELRCDPISGHTALYWYRQSLGQGLEFLIYFQGNSAPDKSGLPSDRFSAERTGGSVSTLTIQRTQQEDSAVYLCASSLRQSSYEQYFGPGTRLTVT.

This chain links TRBV5-5 with TRBJ1-2, with TRBD1 identical over 7 bases. The CDR3 covers 14 residues. The ends lost 1 base at V and 4 bases at J; junction bases unmatched: 4. Germline loops: CDR1 SGHKS, CDR2 YYEKEE (reference sequence). CDR3 sequence reads: CASSLTQGGYGYTF. The DNA for the CDR3 is TGTGCCAGCAGCTTGACGCAGGGGGGCTATGGCTACACCTTC. Looking up the rest from reference TRBV5-5 and TRBJ1-2 gives the full variable domain: DAGVTQSPTHLIKTRGQQVTLRCSPISGHKSVSWYQQVLGQGPQFIFQYYEKEERGRGNFPDRFSARQFPNYSSELNVNALLLGDSALYLCASSLTQGGYGYTFGSGTRLTVV.

The V and J genes are TRBV4-3 and TRBJ1-5, with D possibly being TRBD1 (5 bases). V lost 1 base and J lost 7, with 14 bases in between. CDR1 LGHNA and CDR2 YSLEER come from the germline V gene. The CDR3 spans 15 residues. The CDR3 spells CASSQGGRAEQPQHF. CDR3 in DNA: TGCGCCAGCAGCCAAGGGGGCAGGGCAGAACAGCCCCAGCATTTT.

To note about this clone: Within the sample, other DNA sequences also encode this same CDR3. The chain employs TRBV9 and TRBJ2-1; 8 nucleotides agree with TRBD1. Per germline, CDR1 SGDLS and CDR2 YYNGEE. The J segment lost 1 base and the V segment lost 4 bases, leaving 4 bases of the junction unmatched. The CDR3 runs to 15 residues. CDR3 protein: CASSPGQGSYNEQFF. In DNA form, the CDR3 reads TGTGCCAGCAGCCCCGGACAGGGATCCTACAATGAGCAGTTCTTC. The variable domain in full, with the rest retrieved from reference TRBV9 and TRBJ2-1, is DSGVTQTPKHLITATGQRVTLRCSPRSGDLSVYWYQQSLDQGLQFLIQYYNGEERAKGNILERFSAQQFPDLHSELNLSSLELGDSALYFCASSPGQGSYNEQFFGPGTRLTVL.

The chain has TRBV19 and TRBJ1-3; D ambiguous. V lost 5 bases and J lost 2, with 7 bases in between. The CDR3 runs to 13 residues. CDR1 and CDR2 (germline): LNHDA, SQIVND (reference sequence). DNA for the CDR3: TGTGCCAGTAGTGAGGCAGCTGGAAACACCATATATTTT. This encodes CASSEAAGNTIYF.

The rearrangement links TRBV5-4 to TRBJ1-1; D is unresolved. This CDR3 contains 14 residues. Germline V gene sequence: CDR1 SGHNT, CDR2 YYREEE (reference sequence). V lost 0 bases and J lost 1, with 7 bases in between. The CDR3 reads CASSLVATNTEAFF. For the CDR3, the DNA is TGTGCCAGCAGCTTGGTCGCTACGAACACTGAAGCTTTCTTT.

The rearrangement joins TRBV3-1 (or the pseudogene TRBV3-2) to TRBJ1-2, with D uncertain. Trimming took 2 bases from V and 0 from J, leaving 16 bases between them. The CDR3 spans 17 residues. CDR1 is LGHDT, CDR2 YNNKEL, per germline (reference sequence). Here the CDR3 reads CASSQYLANTPNYGYTF. DNA for the CDR3: TGTGCCAGCAGCCAATACCTAGCTAACACACCTAACTATGGCTACACCTTC.

The chain couples TRBV2 to TRBJ2-5; TRBD1 matches at 8 bases. Unmatched junction bases numbered 11, after V lost 6 bases and J lost 5 bases. Germline CDR1 and CDR2: SNHLY and FYNNEI. The CDR3 runs 15 residues. Here the CDR3 reads CASRVDRGGFETQYF. The CDR3 DNA reads as TGTGCCAGCAGGGTAGACAGGGGTGGATTCGAGACCCAGTACTTC. The full variable domain, completed using reference TRBV2 and TRBJ2-5, is EPEVTQTPSHQVTQMGQEVILRCVPISNHLYFYWYRQILGQKVEFLVSFYNNEISEKSEIFDDQFSVERPDGSNFTLKIRSTKLEDSAMYFCASRVDRGGFETQYFGPGTRLLVL.

This clone was detected only once. The rearrangement uses TRBV5-4 and TRBJ2-2, with 9 bases lining up with TRBD1. Germline V gene data show CDR1 as SGHNT and CDR2 as YYREEE (reference sequence). V lost 4 bases to trimming and J lost 3 bases; unmatched junction nucleotides: 7. CDR3 length equals 16 residues. CDR3 sequence: CASSRDRVGYTGELFF. The CDR3 DNA reads TGTGCCAGCAGCCGGGACAGGGTGGGGTACACCGGGGAGCTGTTTTTT.

The count of this clone is one. V is TRBV19 and J is TRBJ2-5; TRBD2 matches 10 bases. Germline CDR1 LNHDA, CDR2 SQIVND (reference sequence). This CDR3 is built from 15 residues. Losses at the gene ends were 4 bases for V and 5 bases for J; bases not matched to a gene: 7. The CDR3 loop reads CASSTLAGAGETQYF. CDR3 coding DNA: TGTGCCAGTAGTACTCTAGCGGGGGCCGGGGAGACCCAGTACTTC.

There are a few counts of this clone. The CDR3 is CATTGTGLGEQYF. The CDR3 coding sequence is TGTGCCACCACCGGGACAGGGCTCGGCGAGCAGTACTTC. The chain couples TRBV6-5 to TRBJ2-7; TRBD1 matches at 9 bases. The ends lost 10 bases at V and 6 bases at J; junction bases unmatched: 10. The CDR3 consists of 13 residues. Germline CDR1 MNHEY, CDR2 SVGAGI.

The chain combines TRBV18 with TRBJ2-1; 8 bases match TRBD1. This CDR3 is built from 17 residues. The germline V gene encodes CDR1 KGHSH and CDR2 LQKENI. V gave up 2 bases and J gave up 0 bases; unmatched junction bases: 6. The CDR3 region is CASSPRNTGGSYNEQFF. CDR3 DNA sequence: TGTGCCAGCTCACCAAGAAACACAGGGGGCTCCTACAATGAGCAGTTCTTC.

This clone appeared once. The CDR3 protein is CASSPTGTVYGYTF. CDR3 DNA: TGTGCCAGCTCACCCACAGGGACAGTTTATGGCTACACCTTC. The chain is built from TRBV18 and TRBJ1-2; TRBD1 aligns across 7 bases. CDR1 is KGHSH, CDR2 LQKENI, per germline. CDR3 size: 14 residues. The V gene end was trimmed by 3 bases and the J gene end by 5 bases; junction bases not matched to a gene: 6.

The chain is built from TRBV2 and TRBJ1-1; TRBD1 matches 7 bases. Germline values: CDR1 SNHLY, CDR2 FYNNEI. Trimming cost V 8 bases and J 4 bases; bases outside gene matches: 7. The CDR3 is 13 residues long. The CDR3 loop reads CASRFSGGTEAFF. The DNA for the CDR3 is TGTGCCAGCCGGTTCTCAGGGGGCACTGAAGCTTTCTTT. Full variable domain (outside the CDR3, taken from reference TRBV2 and TRBJ1-1): EPEVTQTPSHQVTQMGQEVILRCVPISNHLYFYWYRQILGQKVEFLVSFYNNEISEKSEIFDDQFSVERPDGSNFTLKIRSTKLEDSAMYFCASRFSGGTEAFFGQGTRLTVV.

CDR3 amino acids: CASSSQGARYNEQFF. The CDR3 coding sequence is TGTGCCAGCAGTTCACAGGGGGCAAGGTACAATGAGCAGTTCTTC. The chain couples TRBV6-5 to TRBJ2-1; 9 nucleotides align to TRBD1. J gave up 4 bases and V 4 bases, and 5 bases lay outside the gene matches. The CDR3 runs 15 residues. From germline, CDR1 is MNHEY and CDR2 SVGAGI.

The chain employs TRBV5-5 and TRBJ2-5, with TRBD2 matching over 7 bases. CDR3 length: 15 residues. Trimming at V came to 4 bases and at J to 5 bases, leaving 11 bases not matched to a gene. The germline CDR1 and CDR2 sequences are SGHKS and YYEKEE (reference sequence). CDR3 sequence reads: CASSLSGARWETQYF. As DNA, the CDR3 is TGTGCCAGCAGCCTGAGCGGGGCCCGTTGGGAGACCCAGTACTTC.

This clone appeared once. The rearrangement links TRBV28 to TRBJ1-5, with a tentative D call TRBD1 (5 bases). The germline gives CDR1 MDHEN, CDR2 SYDVKM. Trimming took off 7 bases at V and 7 bases at J, with 17 bases between the two ends. The CDR3 runs 14 residues. The CDR3, as DNA: TGTGCCAGCACAAGACCGTATCAGGGCCAGCCCCAGCATTTT. Protein: CASTRPYQGQPQHF.

The chain recombines TRBV27 with TRBJ1-2; D is possibly TRBD1 (6 bases). V was shortened by 3 bases and J by 2 bases, with 10 bases between the two germline ends. The V gene's germline CDR1 is MNHEY and CDR2 SMNVEV (reference sequence). This CDR3 is built from 14 residues. The CDR3 sequence is CASSLTGPNYGYTF. The CDR3 bases are TGTGCCAGCAGTTTGACAGGCCCGAACTATGGCTACACCTTC.

The gene calls are TRBV9 and TRBJ1-1; tentatively, D is TRBD1 (5 bases). Trimming shortened V by 0 bases and J by 5 bases, and 11 bases separated the two germline ends. Per the germline V gene, CDR1 is SGDLS and CDR2 is YYNGEE. The CDR3 covers 14 residues. The CDR3 nucleotides read TGTGCCAGCAGCGTAGATGGCGGGGGGACTGAAGCTTTCTTT. Protein sequence: CASSVDGGGTEAFF.

The chain has TRBV7-6 and TRBJ1-6; a possible D gene is TRBD1 (5 bases). CDR3 length: 17 amino acids. V was cut by 5 bases and J by 9 bases, with 23 bases left in between. CDR1 is SGHVS, CDR2 FNYEAQ, per germline. The CDR3 protein is CASSLRDGQSEGSPLHF. As DNA, the CDR3 is TGTGCCAGCAGCCTACGGGACGGGCAATCGGAGGGTTCACCCCTCCACTTT. Looking up the rest from reference TRBV7-6 and TRBJ1-6 gives the full variable domain: GAGVSQSPRYKVTKRGQDVALRCDPISGHVSLYWYRQALGQGPEFLTYFNYEAQQDKSGLPNDRFSAERPEGSISTLTIQRTEQRDSAMYRCASSLRDGQSEGSPLHFGNGTRLTVT.

The chain carries TRBV5-8 and TRBJ2-5; 10 positions agree with TRBD2. Germline lookup yields CDR1 SGHTS and CDR2 YDEGEE. The CDR3 loop spans 15 amino acids. V shed 4 bases and J 5 bases; nucleotides not matched to a gene: 8. CDR3 DNA: TGTGCCAGCAGCCCACGACTAGCGGGTTATGAGACCCAGTACTTC. Residues: CASSPRLAGYETQYF.

The V gene is TRBV16, the J gene TRBJ1-2; TRBD1 matches at 8 bases. V lost 1 base and J lost 4; bases outside the gene matches: 8. This CDR3 comprises 16 residues. Germline V CDR1 and CDR2: KGHSY, FQNENV. DNA for the CDR3: TGTGCCAGCAGCCAATATCAACAGGGGGAGCTCTATGGCTACACCTTC. This gives the protein CASSQYQQGELYGYTF.

This chain uses TRBV20-1 with TRBJ1-4; 11 nucleotides match TRBD1. J lost 7 bases, V lost 3 bases, and 7 bases had no gene match. The V gene's germline CDR1 is DFQATT and CDR2 SNEGSKA (reference sequence). This CDR3 comprises 15 residues. CDR3 sequence (DNA): TGCAGTGCTAGTAGGACAGGGGGCCAGAGTGAAAAACTGTTTTTT. Translation: CSASRTGGQSEKLFF.

V and J are TRBV5-1 and TRBJ2-7, with D possibly TRBD1 on 5 matching bases. V was shortened by 3 bases and J by 2 bases, with 18 bases between the two germline ends. The germline gives CDR1 SGHRS, CDR2 YFSETQ. CDR3 length: 16 amino acids. For the CDR3, the DNA is TGCGCCAGCAGCTCCTCGCCCACAGGCCCCACCTACGAGCAGTACTTC. Its protein product is CASSSSPTGPTYEQYF.

This clone was recorded a few times. The same CDR3 can be traced to other DNA sequences in this sample. The J gene is TRBJ2-7, the V gene TRBV7-9; D is uncertain. This CDR3 spans 13 amino acids. V was shortened by 1 base and J by 5 bases, with 9 bases between the two germline ends. Germline V CDR1 and CDR2: SEHNR, FQNEAQ (reference sequence). The CDR3 DNA reads as TGTGCCAGCAGCTTAGGAAGCGTCAACGAGCAGTACTTC. Translated, it gives CASSLGSVNEQYF.

V gene TRBV21-1 combines with J gene TRBJ2-7; TRBD2 is the table's D call and was not checked against the DNA. TRBV21-1 corresponds to a pseudogene. The CDR3 sequence is 16 residues long. CDR3 protein: CASTQKRDTGVHEQYF. The CDR3 region has the DNA TGTGCCAGCACCCAAAAGCGGGACACGGGGGTGCACGAGCAGTACTTC.

The chain recombines TRBV6-2 or TRBV6-3 with TRBJ1-1, with a tentative D call TRBD1 (6 bases). Germline CDR1 reads MNHEY; CDR2 reads SVGEGT. There are 15 residues in the CDR3. Trimming left V 4 bases short and J 6 bases short, with 18 bases between. This CDR3 reads CASSLGTPGGAEAFF. The CDR3 DNA sequence: TGTGCCAGCAGTTTGGGGACACCCGGTGGGGCTGAAGCTTTCTTT.

The chain has TRBV6-5 and TRBJ1-3, with a possible D match to TRBD1 (5 bases). CDR3 length: 16 amino acids. Trimming cost V 2 bases and J 0 bases, with 11 bases left between them. Germline CDR1 and CDR2: MNHEY and SVGAGI. CDR3 nucleotide sequence: TGTGCCAGCAGTTACGCGCCGGGGGGCTCTGGAAACACCATATATTTT. Its protein is CASSYAPGGSGNTIYF.

CDR3 nucleotides: TGTGCCAGTAGTATAGACACCCGGGACAGGGCGTGGGGCACCATATATTTT. Translation gives CASSIDTRDRAWGTIYF. V usage is TRBV19 and J usage is TRBJ1-3, with 9 bases fitting TRBD1. Germline V lookup: CDR1 LNHDA, CDR2 SQIVND (reference sequence). J was trimmed by 9 bases and V by 0 bases; bases with no gene match: 12. This CDR3 contains 17 residues. Filled out from reference TRBV19 and TRBJ1-3, the complete variable domain reads DGGITQSPKYLFRKEGQNVTLSCEQNLNHDAMYWYRQDPGQGLRLIYYSQIVNDFQKGDIAEGYSVSREKKESFPLTVTSAQKNPTAFYLCASSIDTRDRAWGTIYFGEGSWLTVV.